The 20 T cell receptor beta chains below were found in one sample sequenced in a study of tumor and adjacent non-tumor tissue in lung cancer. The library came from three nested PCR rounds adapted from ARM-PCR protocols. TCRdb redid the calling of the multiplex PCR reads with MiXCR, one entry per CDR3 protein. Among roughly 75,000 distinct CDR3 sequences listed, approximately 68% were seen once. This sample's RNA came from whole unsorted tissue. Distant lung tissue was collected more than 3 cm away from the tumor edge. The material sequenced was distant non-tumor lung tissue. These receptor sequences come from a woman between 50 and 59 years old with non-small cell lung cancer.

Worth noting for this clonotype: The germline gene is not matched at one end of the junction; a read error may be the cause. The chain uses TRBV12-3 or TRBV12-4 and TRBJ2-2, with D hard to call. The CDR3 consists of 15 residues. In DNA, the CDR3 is TGTGCCAGCAGAAGTCGACAAGCAAACACAGGGGAGCTGTTTTTT. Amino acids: CASRSRQANTGELFF.

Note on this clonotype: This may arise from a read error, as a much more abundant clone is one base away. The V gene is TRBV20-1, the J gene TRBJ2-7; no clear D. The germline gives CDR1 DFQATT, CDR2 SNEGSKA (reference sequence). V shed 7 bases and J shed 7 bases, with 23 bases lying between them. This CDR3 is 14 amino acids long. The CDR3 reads CSVSILSTAREQYF. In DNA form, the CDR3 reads TGCAGTGTTAGCATCTTGTCAACCGCTCGAGAGCAGTACTTC.

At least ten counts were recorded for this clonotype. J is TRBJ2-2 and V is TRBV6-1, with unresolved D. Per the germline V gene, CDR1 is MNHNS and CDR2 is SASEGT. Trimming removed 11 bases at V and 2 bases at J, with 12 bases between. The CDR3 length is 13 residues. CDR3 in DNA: TGTGCCGGCTCACCCCAAAACACCGGGGAGCTGTTTTTT. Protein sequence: CAGSPQNTGELFF.

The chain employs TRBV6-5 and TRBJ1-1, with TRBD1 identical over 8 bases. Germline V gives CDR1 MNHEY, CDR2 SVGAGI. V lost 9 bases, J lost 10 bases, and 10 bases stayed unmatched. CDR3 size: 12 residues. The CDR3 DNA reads TGTGCCAGGAGCGAGTCCAGGGGGCGAGCTTTCTTT. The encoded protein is CARSESRGRAFF.

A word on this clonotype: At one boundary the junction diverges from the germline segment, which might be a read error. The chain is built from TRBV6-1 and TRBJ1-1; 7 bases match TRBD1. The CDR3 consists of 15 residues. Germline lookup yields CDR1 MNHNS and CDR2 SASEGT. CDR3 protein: CAGSHAGGGQTEAFF. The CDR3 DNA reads TGTGCCGGCAGCCACGCAGGGGGAGGACAAACTGAAGCTTTCTTT.

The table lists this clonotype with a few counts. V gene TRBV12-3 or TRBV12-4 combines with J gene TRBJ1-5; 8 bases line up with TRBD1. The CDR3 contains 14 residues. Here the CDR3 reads CANSDTGGNQPQHF. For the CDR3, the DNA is TGTGCTAACAGTGATACAGGGGGTAATCAGCCCCAGCATTTT.

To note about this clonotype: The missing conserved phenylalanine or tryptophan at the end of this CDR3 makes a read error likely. CDR3 DNA sequence: TGTGCCAGCAGTGGTGGACTAGCGGGAAACTACGAGCAGTACCTC. This codes for CASSGGLAGNYEQYL. The chain is built from TRBV6-1 and TRBJ2-7; 12 bases agree with TRBD2. CDR1 and CDR2 (germline): MNHNS, SASEGT. Germline trimming cut 4 bases from V and 3 bases from J; bases unmatched to any gene: 4. The CDR3 totals 15 residues.

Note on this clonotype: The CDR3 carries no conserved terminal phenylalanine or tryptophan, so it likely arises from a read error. The CDR3 region has the DNA TGCAGCGTTGCGGTCAATAGCGGGAGGGTCGTGGAGACCCAGTACTCA. It yields the protein CSVAVNSGRVVETQYS. V and J are TRBV29-1 and TRBJ2-5; 11 bases fit TRBD2. V shed 4 bases and J 5 bases; nucleotides not matched to a gene: 12. This CDR3 spans 16 amino acids. Germline V gene data show CDR1 as SQVTM and CDR2 as ANQGSEA.

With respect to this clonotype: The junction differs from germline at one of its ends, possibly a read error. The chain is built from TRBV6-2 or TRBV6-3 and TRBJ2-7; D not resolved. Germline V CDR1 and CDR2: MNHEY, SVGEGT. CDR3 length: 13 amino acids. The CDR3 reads CASSYLGRMEHYF. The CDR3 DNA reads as TGTGCCAGCAGTTACCTGGGTCGGATGGAGCATTACTTC.

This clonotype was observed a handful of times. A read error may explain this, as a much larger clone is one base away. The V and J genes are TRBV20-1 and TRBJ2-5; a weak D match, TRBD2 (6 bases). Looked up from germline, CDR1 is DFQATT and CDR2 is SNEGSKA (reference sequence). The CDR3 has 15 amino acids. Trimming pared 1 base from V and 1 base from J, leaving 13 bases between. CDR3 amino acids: CSARVWSGVQETQYF. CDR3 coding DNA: TGCAGTGCTAGAGTCTGGTCGGGAGTCCAAGAGACCCAGTACTTC.

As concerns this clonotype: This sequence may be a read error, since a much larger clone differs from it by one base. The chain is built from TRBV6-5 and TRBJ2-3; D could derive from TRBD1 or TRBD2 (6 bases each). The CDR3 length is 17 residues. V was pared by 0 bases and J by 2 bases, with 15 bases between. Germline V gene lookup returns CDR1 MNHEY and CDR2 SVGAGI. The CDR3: CASSYSGGHADTDTQYF. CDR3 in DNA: TGTGCCAGCAGTTACTCTGGGGGGCACGCGGACACAGATACGCAGTATTTT.

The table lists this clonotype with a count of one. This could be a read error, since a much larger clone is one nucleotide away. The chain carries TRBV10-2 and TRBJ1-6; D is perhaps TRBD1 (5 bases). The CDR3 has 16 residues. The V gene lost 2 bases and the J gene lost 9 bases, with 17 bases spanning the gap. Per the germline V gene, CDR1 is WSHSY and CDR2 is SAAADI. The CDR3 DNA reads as TGCGCCAGCAGTGAGGGGACCCTTCATGTTGGTTCACCCCTCCACTTT. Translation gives CASSEGTLHVGSPLHF.

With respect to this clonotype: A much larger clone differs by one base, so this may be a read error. CDR3 coding DNA: TGCGCCAGCAGCATGGGACAGGGGGCTAATCAGCCCCAGCATTTT. Its translation: CASSMGQGANQPQHF. The chain couples TRBV5-1 to TRBJ1-5, with TRBD1 matching over 12 bases. V was clipped by 4 bases and J by 4 bases; unmatched bases: 3. Per the germline V gene, CDR1 is SGHRS and CDR2 is YFSETQ. The CDR3 has 15 amino acids.

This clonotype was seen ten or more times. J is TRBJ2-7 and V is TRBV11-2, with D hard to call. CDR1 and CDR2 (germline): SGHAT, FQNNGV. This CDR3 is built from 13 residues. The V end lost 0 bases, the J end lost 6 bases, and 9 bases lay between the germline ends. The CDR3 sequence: CASSLEPGAEQYF. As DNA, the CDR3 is TGTGCCAGCAGCTTAGAGCCGGGCGCCGAGCAGTACTTC.

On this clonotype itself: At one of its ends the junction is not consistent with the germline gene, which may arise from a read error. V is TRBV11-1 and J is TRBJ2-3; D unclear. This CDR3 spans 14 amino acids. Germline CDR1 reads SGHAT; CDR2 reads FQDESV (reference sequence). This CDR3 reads CASNLTTGTDTQYF. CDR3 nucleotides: TGTGCTAGCAACTTAACGACCGGGACAGATACGCAGTATTTT.

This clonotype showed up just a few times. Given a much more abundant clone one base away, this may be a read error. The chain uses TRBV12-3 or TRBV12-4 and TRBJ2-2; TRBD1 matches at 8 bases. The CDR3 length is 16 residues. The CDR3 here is CVSSLGLYRGTGELFF. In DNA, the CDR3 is TGTGTCAGCAGTTTAGGCCTGTACAGGGGGACCGGGGAGCTGTTTTTT.

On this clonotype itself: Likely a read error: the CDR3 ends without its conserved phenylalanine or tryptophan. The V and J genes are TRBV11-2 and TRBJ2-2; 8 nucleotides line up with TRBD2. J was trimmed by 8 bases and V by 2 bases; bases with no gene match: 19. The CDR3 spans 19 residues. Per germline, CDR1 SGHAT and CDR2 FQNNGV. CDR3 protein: CASSLKGVYGLAVPGELFS. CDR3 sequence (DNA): TGTGCCAGCAGCTTAAAGGGGGTTTACGGACTAGCCGTCCCAGGGGAGCTGTTTTCT.

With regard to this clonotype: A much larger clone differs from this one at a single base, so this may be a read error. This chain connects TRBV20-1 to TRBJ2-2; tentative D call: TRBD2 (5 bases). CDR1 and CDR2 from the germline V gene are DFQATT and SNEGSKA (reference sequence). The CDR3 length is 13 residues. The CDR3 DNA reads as TGCAGTGCTAGTGGGGTTCACGCCGGGAAGCTGTTTTTT. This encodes CSASGVHAGKLFF.

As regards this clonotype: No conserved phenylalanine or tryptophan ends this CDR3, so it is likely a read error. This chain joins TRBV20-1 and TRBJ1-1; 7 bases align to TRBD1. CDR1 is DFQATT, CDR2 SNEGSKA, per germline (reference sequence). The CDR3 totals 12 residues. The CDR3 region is CSVRGDRDEAFL. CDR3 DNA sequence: TGCAGTGTTAGAGGTGACAGGGATGAAGCTTTCTTA.

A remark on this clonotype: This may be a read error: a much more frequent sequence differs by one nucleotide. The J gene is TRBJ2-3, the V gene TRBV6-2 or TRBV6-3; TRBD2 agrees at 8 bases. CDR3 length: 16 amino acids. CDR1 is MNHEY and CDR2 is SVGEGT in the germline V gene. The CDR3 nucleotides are TGTGTCAGCAGTTACAGCGGGAGTAAATTCGCAGATACGCAGTATTTT. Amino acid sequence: CVSSYSGSKFADTQYF.